The present T cell receptor beta chain was sequenced within a study of blood T cell repertoires in COVID-19. Study in general: Sample material is recorded as cDNA or gDNA derived from T cells, B-cell-depleted T cells, or PBMCs.

Some clones are missing from TCRdb's copy, which holds only in-frame ones; the method was immunoSEQ multiplex PCR. The sample yields about 150,000 clones, approximately 86% seen once. The CDR3 loop spans 17 amino acids. In germline, CDR1 is MGHRA, CDR2 YSYEKL. Unmatched junction bases numbered 7, after V lost 0 bases and J lost 4 bases. This clone has just a few counts. V gene TRBV4-1 combines with J gene TRBJ1-1, with 11 bases matching TRBD1. Sequenced sample: peripheral blood. This clonotype was obtained from a man between 60 and 70 years old with COVID-19, enrolled during active disease. CDR3 residues: CASSQDRDRGVGTEAFF. CDR3 bases: TGCGCCAGCAGCCAAGATCGGGACAGGGGGGTAGGCACTGAAGCTTTCTTT.